This entry lists 20 T cell receptor beta chains sequenced from one sample in a study of cytomegalovirus exposure and HLA in healthy donors. PCR employed 60 Vbeta and 13 Jbeta primers. Assay used: immunoSEQ multiplex PCR; TCRdb lists only in-frame clones, some missing. This sample has under 200,000 clones, with 80% found just once. The sequencing input was PBMCs. These receptor sequences come from a woman between 45 and 60 years old in good health and CMV-seropositive.

This clone came up once. The gene calls are TRBV10-2 and TRBJ2-1; D may be TRBD2 (6 bases). This CDR3 contains 16 residues. The V end was cut by 6 bases, the J end by 2 bases, with 17 bases between. Germline CDR1 is WSHSY and CDR2 is SAAADI. The CDR3 reads CASRPLEGGTYNEQFF. CDR3 DNA: TGCGCCAGCAGACCCCTCGAGGGAGGCACCTACAATGAGCAGTTCTTC.

The V and J genes are TRBV28 and TRBJ2-1; TRBD2 matches at 8 bases. V lost 8 bases, J lost 12 bases, and 15 bases stayed unmatched. Germline values: CDR1 MDHEN, CDR2 SYDVKM. This CDR3 contains 14 residues. In DNA form, the CDR3 reads TGTGCCAGCCGGGTAGCGGGACCCGGCAGTCGGCAGTTCTTC. It specifies CASRVAGPGSRQFF.

The chain employs TRBV19 and TRBJ1-2, with D possibly matching TRBD1 (5 bases). The CDR3 is made up of 14 amino acids. Germline assignment: CDR1 LNHDA and CDR2 SQIVND (reference sequence). Trimming pared 3 bases from V and 5 bases from J, leaving 13 bases between. The CDR3 spells CASSIDIGAYGYTF. As DNA, the CDR3 is TGTGCCAGTAGTATTGATATTGGGGCATATGGCTACACCTTC.

The rearrangement uses TRBV5-4 and TRBJ2-1; 14 positions match TRBD2. V was pared by 4 bases and J by 5 bases, with 2 bases of the junction left unmatched. This CDR3 comprises 15 residues. CDR1 is SGHNT, CDR2 YYREEE, per germline (reference sequence). The CDR3 DNA reads TGTGCCAGCAGCCAGGGACTAGCGGGGGACAATGAGCAGTTCTTC. Amino acids: CASSQGLAGDNEQFF.

V is TRBV9 and J is TRBJ1-3; 9 nucleotides line up with TRBD1. Germline CDR1 and CDR2: SGDLS and YYNGEE. V shed 3 bases, J shed 4 bases, and the junction held 5 bases outside the gene matches. CDR3 length equals 15 residues. The CDR3 here is CASSGVGQGGNTIYF. Written as DNA, the CDR3 is TGTGCCAGCAGCGGAGTCGGACAGGGGGGAAACACCATATATTTT. Full variable domain (remainder filled in from reference TRBV9 and TRBJ1-3): DSGVTQTPKHLITATGQRVTLRCSPRSGDLSVYWYQQSLDQGLQFLIQYYNGEERAKGNILERFSAQQFPDLHSELNLSSLELGDSALYFCASSGVGQGGNTIYFGEGSWLTVV.

This clone was found once. The J gene is TRBJ2-5, the V gene TRBV30, with D hard to call. The J call is doubtful: the DNA matches TRBJ2-7 better. The CDR3 is made up of 13 amino acids. Germline V gene lookup returns CDR1 GTSNPN and CDR2 SVGIG (reference sequence). In DNA form, the CDR3 reads TGTGCCTGCAGTTCTGAAGCACCCTACGAGCAGTACTTC. Translated: CACSSEAPYEQYF.

This clone was seen only a few times. V is TRBV5-4 and J is TRBJ2-1, with TRBD2 as a possible D gene (6 bases). The CDR3 extends over 15 amino acids. The germline gives CDR1 SGHNT, CDR2 YYREEE (reference sequence). V was pared by 0 bases and J by 6 bases, with 13 bases between. The CDR3 DNA reads TGTGCCAGCAGCTTGGCAATGATGGGGGGCAATGAGCAGTTCTTC. This encodes CASSLAMMGGNEQFF.

A note on this clone: Other DNA sequences in this specimen translate into the identical CDR3. The chain recombines TRBV18 with TRBJ1-1; D is possibly TRBD1 (6 bases). V was cut by 3 bases and J by 11 bases, with 25 bases left in between. Germline loops: CDR1 KGHSH, CDR2 LQKENI. This CDR3 region has 16 residues. The CDR3 is CASSPGLEVQRTGAFF. The CDR3 DNA follows: TGTGCCAGCTCACCCGGTTTAGAGGTCCAACGTACAGGGGCTTTCTTT.

J is TRBJ1-5 and V is TRBV5-5; possibly TRBD1 for D (6 bases). Trimming removed 4 bases from V and 4 bases from J, with 18 bases in between. This CDR3 region has 16 residues. Germline-derived CDR1 and CDR2 are SGHKS and YYEKEE (reference sequence). The CDR3 nucleotides read TGTGCCAGCAGCCCACAATTGGACAGCCCTAATCAGCCCCAGCATTTT. This codes for CASSPQLDSPNQPQHF.

The chain is built from TRBV28 and TRBJ1-5; D is possibly TRBD1 (6 bases). V was trimmed by 6 bases and J by 4 bases, leaving 22 bases between them. CDR1 and CDR2 (germline): MDHEN, SYDVKM. The CDR3 loop spans 17 amino acids. CDR3 sequence (DNA): TGTGCCAGCAGCCATAGAGAAATGTACAGGGCTAATCAGCCCCAGCATTTT. Translated, it gives CASSHREMYRANQPQHF. Filled out from reference TRBV28 and TRBJ1-5, the complete variable domain reads DVKVTQSSRYLVKRTGEKVFLECVQDMDHENMFWYRQDPGLGLRLIYFSYDVKMKEKGDIPEGYSVSREKKERFSLILESASTNQTSMYLCASSHREMYRANQPQHFGDGTRLSIL.

The genes are TRBV27 and TRBJ2-1; 8 nucleotides match TRBD2. CDR3 size: 18 residues. Germline-derived CDR1 and CDR2 are MNHEY and SMNVEV (reference sequence). V trimming: 5 bases; J trimming: 4 bases; junction bases outside the gene matches: 16. CDR3 residues: CASSANRLRAGGYNEQFF. For the CDR3, the DNA is TGTGCCAGCAGTGCCAACCGTTTGAGGGCGGGAGGTTACAATGAGCAGTTCTTC.

V is TRBV7-2 and J is TRBJ2-1; 8 bases are a match to TRBD2. CDR1 SGHTA and CDR2 FQGNSA come from the germline V gene. The CDR3 has 16 residues. Losses at the gene ends were 5 bases for V and 2 bases for J; bases not matched to a gene: 8. The CDR3 here is CASSRSAGAAYNEQFF. The CDR3 DNA reads as TGTGCCAGCAGCCGATCAGCGGGAGCCGCCTACAATGAGCAGTTCTTC.

This clone was seen once. The rearrangement uses TRBV30 and TRBJ2-1, with 12 positions matching TRBD2. V trimming: 5 bases; J trimming: 7 bases; junction bases outside the gene matches: 9. The CDR3 has 15 amino acids. Germline CDR1 reads GTSNPN; CDR2 reads SVGIG (reference sequence). CDR3 nucleotides: TGTGCCTGGGGACTAGCGGGAACCCTCGGGAATGAGCAGTTCTTC. Protein: CAWGLAGTLGNEQFF.

The V call is TRBV5-1, the J call TRBJ2-3; no clear D. The V end was cut by 0 bases, the J end by 2 bases, with 10 bases between. Germline V gene lookup returns CDR1 SGHRS and CDR2 YFSETQ. This CDR3 has 15 amino acids. CDR3 in amino acids: CASSLEAAFTDTQYF. The CDR3 DNA is TGCGCCAGCAGCTTGGAAGCCGCGTTCACAGATACGCAGTATTTT.

The CDR3 DNA reads TGTGCCAGTACTAATCGGGGGGGCTCTGGGGCCAACGTCCTGACTTTC. Protein product: CASTNRGGSGANVLTF. This chain joins TRBV19 and TRBJ2-6; 8 bases agree with TRBD2. Looked up from germline, CDR1 is LNHDA and CDR2 is SQIVND (reference sequence). The junction had 5 bases not matched to a gene; V was cut back by 7 bases and J by 0 bases. The CDR3 has 16 amino acids.

The rearrangement links TRBV7-3 to TRBJ2-3; 11 bases agree with TRBD2. The CDR3 spans 14 residues. The germline V gene has CDR1 SGHTA and CDR2 FQGTGA. The V gene end was trimmed by 3 bases and the J gene end by 4 bases; junction bases not matched to a gene: 0. The DNA of the CDR3 is TGTGCCAGCAGCTTGGGACTAGCGGCAGATACGCAGTATTTT. Translation: CASSLGLAADTQYF. The complete variable domain, with remaining parts taken from reference TRBV7-3 and TRBJ2-3, reads GAGVSQTPSNKVTEKGKYVELRCDPISGHTALYWYRQSLGQGPEFLIYFQGTGAADDSGLPNDRFFAVRPEGSVSTLKIQRTERGDSAVYLCASSLGLAADTQYFGPGTRLTVL.

The chain has TRBV2 and TRBJ1-2; the match to TRBD1 covers 8 bases. CDR1 SNHLY and CDR2 FYNNEI come from the germline V gene. There are 14 residues in the CDR3. Trimming took 6 bases from V and 6 from J; bases not matched to a gene: 9. CDR3 coding DNA: TGTGCCAGCAGCGCCGACAGGGGAGGCCATGGCTACACCTTC. Residues: CASSADRGGHGYTF.

The chain recombines TRBV18 with TRBJ2-5; D might be TRBD2 (7 bases). CDR1 is KGHSH, CDR2 LQKENI, per germline. V was clipped by 3 bases and J by 6 bases, with 14 bases between them. The CDR3 runs to 14 residues. The CDR3: CASSPARGGQTQYF. The CDR3 DNA is TGTGCCAGCTCACCGGCCAGGGGAGGGCAGACCCAGTACTTC.

The rearrangement joins TRBV25-1 to TRBJ1-1, with 8 positions matching TRBD1. Germline CDR1 is MGHDK and CDR2 is SYGVNS. Unmatched junction bases numbered 11, after V lost 7 bases and J lost 4 bases. This CDR3 has 15 residues. The CDR3: CASTDPRQGSTEAFF. The CDR3 DNA follows: TGTGCCAGCACCGACCCAAGACAGGGGAGCACTGAAGCTTTCTTT.

CDR3 amino acids: CASSSNEKLFF. In DNA form, the CDR3 reads TGTGCCAGCAGCTCGAATGAAAAACTGTTTTTT. V is TRBV11-2 and J is TRBJ1-4, with D uncertain. This CDR3 comprises 11 residues. Germline-derived CDR1 and CDR2 are SGHAT and FQNNGV. Deletions cut 4 bases from V and 5 bases from J, with 2 bases between.